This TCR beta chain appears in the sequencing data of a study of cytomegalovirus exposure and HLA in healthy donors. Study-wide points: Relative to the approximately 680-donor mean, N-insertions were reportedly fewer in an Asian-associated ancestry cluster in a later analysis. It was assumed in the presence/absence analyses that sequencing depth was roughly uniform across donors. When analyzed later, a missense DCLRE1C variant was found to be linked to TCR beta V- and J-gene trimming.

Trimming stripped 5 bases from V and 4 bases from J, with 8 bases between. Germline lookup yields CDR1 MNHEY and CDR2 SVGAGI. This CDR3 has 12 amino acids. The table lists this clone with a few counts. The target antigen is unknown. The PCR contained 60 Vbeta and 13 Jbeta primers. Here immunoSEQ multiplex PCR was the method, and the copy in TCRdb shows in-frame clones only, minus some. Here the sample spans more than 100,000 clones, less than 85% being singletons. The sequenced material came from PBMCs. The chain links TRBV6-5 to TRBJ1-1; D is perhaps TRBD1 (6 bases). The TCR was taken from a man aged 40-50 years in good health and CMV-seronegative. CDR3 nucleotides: TGTGCCAGCAGTAAACAGGGCACTGAAGCTTTCTTT. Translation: CASSKQGTEAFF.